A selection of T cell receptor beta chains follows, all from one sample in a study of early T cells in non-severe SARS-CoV-2 infection. MiXCR, applied by TCRdb to the 5' RACE reads, yields one record per CDR3 protein. The repertoire has roughly 50,000 distinct CDR3 sequences, 8.2% of them found once; the top ten carry around 4.4%. Specimen: whole blood. The receptors stem from an adult who was a healthcare worker with PCR-confirmed SARS-CoV-2 infection or an uninfected control (not recorded which). Each CDR3 is given without its conserved first and last residue. Each record gives: V gene, CDR3 protein.

TRBV15,ATSRVSPNTGELF
TRBV7-6,AISRDFKGTQY
TRBV18,ASSPLAGGLDEQY
TRBV9,ASSVGTAGYGYT
TRBV7-9,ASSSVKLSSYEQY
TRBV18,ASSGRGGNSPLH
TRBV4-1,ASSPHGGGITDTQY
TRBV28,ASSRGGGYDTEAF
TRBV6-6,ASRGQAAYEQY
TRBV29-1,SVETSGTDTQY
TRBV11-3,ASSLRRSSYNEQF
TRBV7-9,ASSPKVRGRDNEQF
TRBV6-5,ASSRSGAAGRNEQF
TRBV2,ASSGGEAYEQY
TRBV28,ASSRQGAETQY
TRBV12-3/TRBV12-4,ASSSSWGASSPLH
TRBV4-1,ASSQAASGGSDEQF
TRBV4-1,ASSSPHEQF